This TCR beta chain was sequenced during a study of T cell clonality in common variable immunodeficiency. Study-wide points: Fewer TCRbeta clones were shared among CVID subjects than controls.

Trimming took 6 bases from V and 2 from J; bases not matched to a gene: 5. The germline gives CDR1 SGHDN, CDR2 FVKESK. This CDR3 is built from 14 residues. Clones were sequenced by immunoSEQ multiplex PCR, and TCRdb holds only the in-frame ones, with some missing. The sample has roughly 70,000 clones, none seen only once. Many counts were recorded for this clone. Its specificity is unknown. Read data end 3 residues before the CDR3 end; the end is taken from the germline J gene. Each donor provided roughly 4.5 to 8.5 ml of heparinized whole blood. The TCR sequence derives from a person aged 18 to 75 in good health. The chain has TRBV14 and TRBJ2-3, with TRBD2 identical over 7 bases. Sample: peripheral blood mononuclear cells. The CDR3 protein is CASSPGLTTDTQYF. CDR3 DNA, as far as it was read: TGTGCCAGCAGTCCGGGACTAACCACAGATACG. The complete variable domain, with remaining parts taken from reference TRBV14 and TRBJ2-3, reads EAGVTQFPSHSVIEKGQTVTLRCDPISGHDNLYWYRRVMGKEIKFLLHFVKESKQDESGMPNNRFLAERTGGTYSTLKVQPAELEDSGVYFCASSPGLTTDTQYFGPGTRLTVL.